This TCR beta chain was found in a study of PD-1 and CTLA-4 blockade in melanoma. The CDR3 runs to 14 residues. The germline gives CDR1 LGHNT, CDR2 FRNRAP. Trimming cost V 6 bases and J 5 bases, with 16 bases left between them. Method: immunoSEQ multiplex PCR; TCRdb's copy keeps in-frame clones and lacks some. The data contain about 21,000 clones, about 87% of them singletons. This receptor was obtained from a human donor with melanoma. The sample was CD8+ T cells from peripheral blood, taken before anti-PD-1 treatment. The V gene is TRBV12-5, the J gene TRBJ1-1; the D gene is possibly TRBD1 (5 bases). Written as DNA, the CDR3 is TGTGCTAGTGGCCACCATGGGGGGGATACTGAAGCTTTCTTT. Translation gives CASGHHGGDTEAFF.